Listed below are T cell receptor beta chains from one sample, sequenced in a study of T-cell reconstitution after alpha-beta-depleted transplantation in children. One entry per CDR3 protein, called by TCRdb with MiXCR from the PCR reads. The sample consists of some 400,000 distinct CDR3 sequences, roughly 22% of them appearing once. The sample was PBMCs from the stem cell graft donor, taken from the stem cell graft. All receptors come from a human donor who donated a stem cell graft to a child with acute myeloid leukemia. The CDR3 runs from the conserved cysteine through the conserved F or W. The order of the fields is D gene, V gene, J gene, clone size, CDR3 DNA, CDR3 protein. D genes are given only for firm matches. Where a row states a size, it is once, few, many or the class of an expanded clone; other rows omit it.

d_gene: TRBD1; v_gene: TRBV12-3/TRBV12-4; j_gene: TRBJ1-2; abundance: many; CDR3nt: TGTGCCAGCAGCTCAGGGGGTCGGAGTGGTGGCTACACCTTC; CDR3aa: CASSSGGRSGGYTF
d_gene: TRBD1; v_gene: TRBV5-1; j_gene: TRBJ2-1; abundance: few; CDR3nt: TGCGCCAGCAGCTTGGTTCAGGACAGGGGCGGCAATGAGCAGTTCTTC; CDR3aa: CASSLVQDRGGNEQFF
d_gene: TRBD1; v_gene: TRBV29-1; j_gene: TRBJ1-1; abundance: many; CDR3nt: TGCAGCGTTGAAACTTCCGGGACAGGGAACACTGAAGCTTTCTTT; CDR3aa: CSVETSGTGNTEAFF
d_gene: TRBD2; v_gene: TRBV20-1; j_gene: TRBJ2-5; abundance: many; CDR3nt: TGCAGTGCGGATCTAGCGGGGAGATACCAAGAGACCCAGTACTTC; CDR3aa: CSADLAGRYQETQYF
d_gene: -; v_gene: TRBV20-1; j_gene: TRBJ2-5; abundance: many; CDR3nt: TGCAGTGCTAGAGATGGGCGAGAGACCCAGTACTTC; CDR3aa: CSARDGRETQYF
d_gene: -; v_gene: TRBV7-2; j_gene: TRBJ2-2; abundance: -; CDR3nt: TGTGCCAGCAGCTTAGGGACTATTTACACCGGGGAGCTGTTTTTT; CDR3aa: CASSLGTIYTGELFF
d_gene: TRBD1; v_gene: TRBV7-9; j_gene: TRBJ1-2; abundance: few; CDR3nt: TGTGCCAGCAGCCCTCGACAGGGACGAAACTATGGCTACACCTTC; CDR3aa: CASSPRQGRNYGYTF
d_gene: -; v_gene: TRBV29-1; j_gene: TRBJ2-7; abundance: -; CDR3nt: TGCAGCGTTGCAGGGGAGAGCCGATCGAGCTCCTACGAGCAGTACTTC; CDR3aa: CSVAGESRSSSYEQYF
d_gene: TRBD1; v_gene: TRBV28; j_gene: TRBJ1-1; abundance: -; CDR3nt: TGTGCCAGCAACTGGGACAGGCTGAACACTGAAGCTTTCTTT; CDR3aa: CASNWDRLNTEAFF
d_gene: -; v_gene: TRBV9; j_gene: TRBJ2-3; abundance: -; CDR3nt: TGTGCCAGCAGCGTACGCGGTACAGATACGCAGTATTTT; CDR3aa: CASSVRGTDTQYF
d_gene: -; v_gene: TRBV5-5; j_gene: TRBJ2-7; abundance: few; CDR3nt: TGTGCCAGCAGCCTACTGGACATCTCGCACGAGCAGTACTTC; CDR3aa: CASSLLDISHEQYF
d_gene: -; v_gene: TRBV4-1; j_gene: TRBJ2-5; abundance: few; CDR3nt: TGCGCCAGCAGCCAAACATCCCTGTTTCGACAAGAGACCCAGTACTTC; CDR3aa: CASSQTSLFRQETQYF
d_gene: TRBD2; v_gene: TRBV7-7; j_gene: TRBJ2-1; abundance: -; CDR3nt: TGTGCTAGCAGCCCGACTAGCGGGAGCCTCTACAATGAGCAGTTCTTC; CDR3aa: CASSPTSGSLYNEQFF
d_gene: TRBD2; v_gene: TRBV7-2; j_gene: TRBJ2-3; abundance: -; CDR3nt: TGTGCCAGCAGCTTAGCGCCCAGGGACGGGAGGGCAGATACGCAGTATTTT; CDR3aa: CASSLAPRDGRADTQYF
d_gene: -; v_gene: TRBV20-1; j_gene: TRBJ2-7; abundance: -; CDR3nt: TGCAGTGCTAGAGATGGCCAAGGGGCGGCTTCCTACGAGCAGTACTTC; CDR3aa: CSARDGQGAASYEQYF
d_gene: -; v_gene: TRBV29-1; j_gene: TRBJ1-2; abundance: few; CDR3nt: TGCAGCGCGAGCAGGTCCTCCTATGGCTACACCTTC; CDR3aa: CSASRSSYGYTF
d_gene: -; v_gene: TRBV12-3/TRBV12-4; j_gene: TRBJ2-7; abundance: -; CDR3nt: TGTGCCGGCAGTTTATCGGCGTACGAGCAGTACTTC; CDR3aa: CAGSLSAYEQYF
d_gene: -; v_gene: TRBV4-3; j_gene: TRBJ2-1; abundance: once; CDR3nt: TGCGCCAGCAGCCAAGATTGGAGCGGTGATTACAATGAGCAGTTCTTC; CDR3aa: CASSQDWSGDYNEQFF
d_gene: TRBD2; v_gene: TRBV15; j_gene: TRBJ2-1; abundance: -; CDR3nt: TGTGCCACCAGCAGAGTCCCTGCTAGCGGGAGGGCAGTTAATGAGCAGTTCTTC; CDR3aa: CATSRVPASGRAVNEQFF
d_gene: TRBD1; v_gene: TRBV12-3/TRBV12-4; j_gene: TRBJ2-2; abundance: few; CDR3nt: TGTGCCAGCAGTTTCGACAGGGGAACGAACACCGGGGAGCTGTTTTTT; CDR3aa: CASSFDRGTNTGELFF
d_gene: TRBD1; v_gene: TRBV12-3/TRBV12-4; j_gene: TRBJ1-5; abundance: few; CDR3nt: TGTGCCAGCAGCTCGGACAGGGGGCATAAGCCCCAGCATTTT; CDR3aa: CASSSDRGHKPQHF
d_gene: -; v_gene: TRBV20-1; j_gene: TRBJ1-2; abundance: few; CDR3nt: TGCAGTGCTAGAGCCGGGACGGATAACTATGGCTACACCTTC; CDR3aa: CSARAGTDNYGYTF
d_gene: TRBD2; v_gene: TRBV27; j_gene: TRBJ2-1; abundance: few; CDR3nt: TGTGCCAGCAGTCGAATAGCGGGAGTGGGGTACAATGAGCAGTTCTTC; CDR3aa: CASSRIAGVGYNEQFF
d_gene: -; v_gene: TRBV7-2; j_gene: TRBJ2-7; abundance: many; CDR3nt: TGTGCCAGCAGCTTAGGGGAGAGTTACGAGCAGTACTTC; CDR3aa: CASSLGESYEQYF
d_gene: TRBD2; v_gene: TRBV7-2; j_gene: TRBJ2-3; abundance: -; CDR3nt: TGTGCCAGCAGCCGAGTTGGGACTAGCGGGCGGACAGATACGCAGTATTTT; CDR3aa: CASSRVGTSGRTDTQYF